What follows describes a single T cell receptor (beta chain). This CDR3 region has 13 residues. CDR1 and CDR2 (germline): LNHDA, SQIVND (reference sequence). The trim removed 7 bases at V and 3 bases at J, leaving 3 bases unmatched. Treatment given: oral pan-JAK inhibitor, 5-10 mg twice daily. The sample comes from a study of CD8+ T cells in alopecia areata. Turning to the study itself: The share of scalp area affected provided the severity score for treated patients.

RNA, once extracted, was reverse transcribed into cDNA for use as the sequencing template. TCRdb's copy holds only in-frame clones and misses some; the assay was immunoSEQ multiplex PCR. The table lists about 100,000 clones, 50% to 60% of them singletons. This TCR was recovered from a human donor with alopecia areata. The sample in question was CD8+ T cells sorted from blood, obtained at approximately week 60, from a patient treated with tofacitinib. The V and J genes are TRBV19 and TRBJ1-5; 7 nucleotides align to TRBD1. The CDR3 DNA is TGTGCCAGTACGGGACAGTTCAATCAGCCCCAGCATTTT. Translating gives CASTGQFNQPQHF.